This T cell receptor (beta chain) was recorded in a study of Graves' ophthalmopathy and Graves' hyperthyroidism. Whole-study context: Peripheral blood samples were taken at initial diagnosis, before any treatment.

V dropped 4 bases and J dropped 0; count of bases not matched to a gene: 10. The CDR3 spans 18 residues. CDR1 is SNHLY, CDR2 FYNNEI, per germline. Among the exclusions were patients with other autoimmune diseases, uncontrolled infections, pregnancy or lactation. The authors diagnosed from clinical symptoms, serum thyroxine, TRAb, thyroid ultrasound and orbital computed tomography. Amplified TCR beta CDR3 regions were obtained using RNA transcripts as template. First-round RT-PCR relied on HTBI primers, and a second-round multiplex PCR came next. TCRdb passed the multiplex PCR reads through MiXCR, listing each CDR3 protein once. The sample has around 600,000 distinct CDR3 sequences, just over 40% seen once; the top ten hold under 3.5%.

The rearrangement uses TRBV2 and TRBJ2-5, with 11 bases lining up with TRBD2. Input material: peripheral blood. The clonotype comes from an adult man with Graves' ophthalmopathy. CDR3 nucleotide sequence: TGTGCCAGCAGTGGCCTCAAGACTAGCGGGACACACCAAGAGACCCAGTACTTC. Protein product: CASSGLKTSGTHQETQYF.